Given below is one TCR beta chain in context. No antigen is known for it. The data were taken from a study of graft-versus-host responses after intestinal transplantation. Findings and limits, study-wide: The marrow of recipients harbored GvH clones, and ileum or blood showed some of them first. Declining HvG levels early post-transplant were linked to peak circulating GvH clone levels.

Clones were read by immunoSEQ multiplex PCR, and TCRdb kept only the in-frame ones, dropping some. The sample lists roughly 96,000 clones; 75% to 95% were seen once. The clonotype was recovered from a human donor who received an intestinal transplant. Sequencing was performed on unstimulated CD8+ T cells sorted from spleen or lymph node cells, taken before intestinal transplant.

The CDR3 nucleotides read TGTGCCAGCAGCTTAGGAGCGGGGGTCTCCTACGAGCAGTACTTC. Translated: CASSLGAGVSYEQYF. The chain joins TRBV7-8 to TRBJ2-7; 8 bases are a match to TRBD2. The V and J ends lost 1 base and 0 bases, in that order; junction bases with no gene match: 2. This CDR3 region has 15 residues. Germline loops: CDR1 SGHVS, CDR2 FQNEAQ. The full variable domain, in which reference TRBV7-8 and TRBJ2-7 provide the parts outside the CDR3, is GAGVSQSPRYKVAKRGQDVALRCDPISGHVSLFWYQQALGQGPEFLTYFQNEAQLDKSGLPSDRFFAERPEGSVSTLKIQRTQQEDSAVYLCASSLGAGVSYEQYFGPGTRLTVT.